One and the same sample provided the 5 T cell receptor beta chains below, sequenced in a study of blood T cell repertoires in COVID-19. The repertoire was sequenced with immunoSEQ multiplex PCR; TCRdb's copy has only in-frame clones and lacks some. The sample consists of 220,000 or so clones, approximately 78% of them appearing once. The sequencing sample was made of peripheral blood. The receptors shown here come from a woman of 80 years or more with COVID-19, enrolled during active disease.

CDR3: CASSMDSLNTEAFF. Written as DNA, the CDR3 is TGTGCCAGCTCAATGGACAGTCTGAACACTGAAGCTTTCTTT. The chain couples TRBV18 to TRBJ1-1, with D perhaps TRBD1 (6 bases). Germline assignment: CDR1 KGHSH and CDR2 LQKENI. With 5 bases removed from V and 0 bases from J, the gap between germline ends came to 10 bases. This CDR3 has 14 amino acids.

The chain joins TRBV5-1 to TRBJ1-1, with D possibly TRBD1 on 5 matching bases. Germline V gene sequence: CDR1 SGHRS, CDR2 YFSETQ. The CDR3 runs 16 residues. The germline V and J ends were trimmed by 0 bases and 4 bases, with 16 bases remaining between them. The CDR3 DNA reads as TGCGCCAGCAGCTTGGCCGGGGGTGGGCTGGCCACTGAAGCTTTCTTT. As protein: CASSLAGGGLATEAFF.

The chain couples TRBV12-3 or TRBV12-4 to TRBJ1-2, with D unclear. CDR3 length equals 11 residues. V was shortened by 4 bases and J by 5 bases, with 5 bases between the two germline ends. CDR3 region: CASSSGYGYTF. The CDR3 bases are TGTGCCAGCAGTTCGGGTTATGGCTACACCTTC.

V is TRBV7-9 and J is TRBJ2-7, with D perhaps TRBD2 (5 bases). V was cut by 5 bases and J by 0 bases, with 14 bases left in between. The CDR3 is 15 amino acids. CDR1 is SEHNR, CDR2 FQNEAQ, per germline (reference sequence). The CDR3 DNA reads TGTGCCAGCAGCGCCCCGGGGATGAGCTCCTACGAGCAGTACTTC. Translation: CASSAPGMSSYEQYF.

The rearrangement uses TRBV28 and TRBJ2-7; D unclear. CDR3 size: 13 residues. Trimming shortened V by 6 bases and J by 3 bases, and 12 bases separated the two germline ends. Germline CDR1 is MDHEN and CDR2 is SYDVKM. The CDR3 loop reads CASSPPTRYEQYF. The CDR3 region has the DNA TGTGCCAGCAGCCCCCCGACTCGCTACGAGCAGTACTTC.